This TCR beta chain stems from a study of T cell responses to AZD1222 COVID-19 vaccine. Study-level results: Clonal diversity may have been underestimated, and the donors were mostly white British, with more females than males. Increases in Spike-specific TCR breadth and depth were seen after two AZD1222 doses.

The CDR3 contains 16 residues. CDR1 is LNHDA and CDR2 is SQIVND in the germline V gene (reference sequence). V lost 8 bases to trimming and J lost 4 bases; unmatched junction nucleotides: 9. Sequencing was performed with immunoSEQ multiplex PCR; in TCRdb, only in-frame clones are kept and a portion is missing. This sample has some 100,000 clones, with more than 70% found just once. In regard to this clone: Its cognate antigen is unknown.

This rearrangement joins TRBV19 to TRBJ2-2, with 11 nucleotides matching TRBD2. Sequencing was performed on peripheral blood, taken on day 0 of MenACWY control vaccination. The clonotype was recovered from an adult in good health. The CDR3 DNA sequence: TGTGCCAGTGGGGACCCCGGGACTAGCGGCACCGGGGAGCTGTTTTTT. It encodes CASGDPGTSGTGELFF.